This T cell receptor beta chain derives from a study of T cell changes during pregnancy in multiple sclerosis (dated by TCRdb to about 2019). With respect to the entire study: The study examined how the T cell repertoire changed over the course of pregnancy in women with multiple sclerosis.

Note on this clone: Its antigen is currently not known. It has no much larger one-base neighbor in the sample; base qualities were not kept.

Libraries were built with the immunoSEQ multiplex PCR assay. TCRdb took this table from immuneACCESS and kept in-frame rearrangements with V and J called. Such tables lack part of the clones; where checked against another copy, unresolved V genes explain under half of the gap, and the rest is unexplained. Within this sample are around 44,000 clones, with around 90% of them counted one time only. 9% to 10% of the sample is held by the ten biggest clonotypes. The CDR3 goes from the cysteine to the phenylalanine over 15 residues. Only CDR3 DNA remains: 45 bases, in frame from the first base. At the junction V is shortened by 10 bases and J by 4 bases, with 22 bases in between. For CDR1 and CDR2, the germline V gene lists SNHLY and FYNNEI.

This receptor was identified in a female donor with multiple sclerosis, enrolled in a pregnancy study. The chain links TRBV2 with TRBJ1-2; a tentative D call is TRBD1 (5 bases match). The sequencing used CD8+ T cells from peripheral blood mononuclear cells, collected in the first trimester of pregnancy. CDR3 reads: CATPGQGTFGYGYTF. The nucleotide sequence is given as TGTGCCACCCCAGGTCAGGGTACCTTCGGCTATGGCTACACCTTC.